The present entry profiles one T cell receptor beta chain with its context. The CDR3 covers 15 residues. The V end was cut by 3 bases, the J end by 7 bases, with 16 bases between. Germline V gene lookup returns CDR1 LNHNV and CDR2 YYDKDF (reference sequence). This sample was taken from a study of blood T cell repertoires in COVID-19. Sequencing was performed with immunoSEQ multiplex PCR; in TCRdb, only in-frame clones are kept and a portion is missing. The table includes about 270,000 clones, 82% detected once. V gene TRBV15 combines with J gene TRBJ1-5; a possible D gene is TRBD1 (6 bases). The sequence derives from a woman between 18 and 30 years old with acute or convalescent COVID-19. Sequences were obtained from peripheral blood. Here the CDR3 DNA reads TGTGCCACCAGCAGTGGACAGTTTTCAGGGCAGCCCCAGCATTTT. This gives the protein CATSSGQFSGQPQHF.